This TCR beta chain was identified during a study of shared clonotypes between healthy human individuals (dated by TCRdb to the early 2020s). Concerning the study at large: A few men and two women, aged 18 to 49 years, made up the cohort. Per donor, three plates each were used for CD4 naive and CD4 memory, two for CD8 naive, and one for CD8 memory. To increase sequencing depth and limit assay-specific biases, TCR repertoire library preparation and sequencing were carried out by different laboratories using diverse techniques. Leukapheresis yielded between about 0.85 and 10 billion PBMCs per donor. Blood TCR repertoires of five healthy adults were deeply sequenced to estimate repertoire size and the extent of clonotype sharing between individuals.

Inclusive of the bounding cysteine and phenylalanine, the CDR3 is 19 residues long. Only the CDR3 DNA stays, 57 bases, in frame from base 1. Compared with germline, V lacks 4 bases and J lacks 1 base; bases without a gene match: 16. CDR1 and CDR2 (SQVTM, ANQGSEA) derive from the germline V gene. Donors were healthy HIV-negative adults with no recently reported acute infections or vaccinations. Every donor was a Caucasian adult residing in Nashville, Tennessee, USA. CD4+ T cells were enriched through magnetic negative selection, after which naive cells were positively selected on CD45RA and the remaining negative fraction served as the memory subset. Blood was collected by leukapheresis, and PBMCs were isolated by Ficoll-Histopaque density gradient centrifugation and then cryopreserved in liquid nitrogen vapor phase. Analytical flow cytometry was used to check the purity and quantity of every magnetically sorted T cell population. Genomic DNA was isolated from every sorted fraction and measured by UV absorbance on a Nanodrop 2000c.

Using the deep immunoSEQ assay, multiplex PCR amplified TCR CDR3 regions from genomic DNA. Extracted genomic DNA from each cell subset was spread evenly across all wells of several immunoSEQ 96-well plates, with each plate serving as a replicate. For sorted subsets, around 0.2 ug of genomic DNA, equivalent to 25,000 to 35,000 T cell genomes, went into each replicate PCR. The purified libraries were quantified using a Qubit 3.0 fluorometer, sized with a Bioanalyzer 2100, and then quantified again using the KAPA Library Quantification kit. Every immunoSEQ 96-well plate was sequenced on a separate single-read 150-cycle Illumina NextSeq 550 flow cell. In the paper's pipeline: The immunoSEQ output contained only junctional sequences without quality scores, so filtering could not match that applied to full-length reads. Sequences were annotated with PyIR, a Python wrapper for IgBLAST v1.9, and V/J genes and CDR3 were assigned using IMGT germline references. Any read was removed if the V/J assignment was weak (E-value above 1e-6), the CDR3 was missing, or the read contained stop codons, out-of-frame junctions, or ambiguous translated residues. V3J clonotypes were defined by identical inferred V gene, J gene, and CDR3 amino acid sequence. Percentage overlap between repertoires was computed as shared unique clonotypes divided by the size of the smaller repertoire. Three approaches were used to assess repertoire richness: RTK rarefaction, the Chao1 estimator, and Recon v2.1 estimates of unobserved clonotypes. Generation probabilities were computed with OLGA for all TCRbeta clonotypes obtained by the gDNA method from a handful of donors. The immuneACCESS repertoire file appears here via TCRdb, limited to in-frame rearrangements. These files lack a portion of the clones; in checked studies, under half of the deficit traces to unresolved V genes, and the cause of the others is not known. That table is the source of V, J and clone size, and D and trimming were worked out from the DNA. In all, the sample holds 2 million to 2.5 million clones, and approximately 95% of those were seen once. The ten largest clonotypes hold 0.39% of the sample.

Concerning this clone: Its antigen is still unknown. No base quality values were provided; no much bigger clone lies one nucleotide off.

General study outcomes and caveats: Sharing across a few donors was observed for roughly 5% of naive CD4, 3.5% of naive CD8, 2.3% of memory CD4, and around 0.44% of memory CD8 clonotypes. Even with the large sequencing depth, rarefaction of the sorted-subset datasets indicated that sequencing was incomplete. Compared with non-shared clonotypes, the clonotypes found in all four sorted-subset donors had higher generation probabilities. Naive subsets generally had larger estimated clonotype richness than memory subsets. Pairwise subsampling indicated that sequencing depth was expected to affect the degree of clonotype sharing among donors. Sampling was limited to blood, and TCR repertoires in tissue likely differ from TCR repertoires in blood. The small number of donors limited the genetic and exposure-history diversity represented.

The chain couples TRBV29-1 to TRBJ2-2; the central 9 bases match TRBD2. The sequenced sample consisted of naive CD4+ T cells from PBMCs. What the cell subset or site label conveys for this sample: CD45RA+ positively selected. This TCR derives from a man between 18 and 29 years old in good health. Some clones in this sample may be carry-over from other donors' samples. Read as DNA, the sequence is TGCAGCGTTGCGGCCAGCGGGAGGATCCCTTACATGAACACCGGGGAGCTGTTTTTT. Its translation is CSVAASGRIPYMNTGELFF.